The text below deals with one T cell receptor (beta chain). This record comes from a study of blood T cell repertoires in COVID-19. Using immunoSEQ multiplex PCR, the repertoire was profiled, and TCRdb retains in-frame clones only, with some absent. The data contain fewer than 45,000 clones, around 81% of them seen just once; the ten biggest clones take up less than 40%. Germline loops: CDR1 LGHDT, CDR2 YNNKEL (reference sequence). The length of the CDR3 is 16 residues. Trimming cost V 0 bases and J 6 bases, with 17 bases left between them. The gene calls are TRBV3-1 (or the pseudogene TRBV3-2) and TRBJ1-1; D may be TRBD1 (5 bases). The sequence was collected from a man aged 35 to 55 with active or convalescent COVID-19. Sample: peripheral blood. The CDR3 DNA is TGTGCCAGCAGCCAAGATCTTGGTATAGGGGCATCTGAAGCTTTCTTT. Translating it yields CASSQDLGIGASEAFF.